The source of this T cell receptor (beta chain) is a study of human T cells and chemical hapten exposure. Turning to the study itself: All through the approximately 25-week study, the scalp of each patient received diphenylcyclopropenone doses weekly. It was small differences in pooled library volume that mainly caused per-sample TCR yields to vary. Study-level points and caveats: Expanded TCRs made up significantly more big CDR3 similarity clusters than controls did.

Individual cDNA molecules received unique molecular identifiers in the library. MiXCR, run by TCRdb on the RACE reads, gives a single entry per CDR3 protein. The sample includes approximately 52,000 distinct CDR3 sequences, 11% seen only once; the top ten take about 1.8%. The germline CDR1 and CDR2 sequences are MNHEY and SVGEGT. The CDR3 loop spans 13 amino acids. The V end lost 7 bases, the J end lost 11 bases, and 19 bases lay between the germline ends. Described time point: patch test 1, 2 weeks after DPC sensitization. The treatment is: therapeutic diphenylcyclopropenone sensitization with weekly scalp DPC. Whole blood, unfractionated, served as the material for total RNA extraction. This clonotype was detected only a few times. Its antigen is unknown.

The source is a woman aged 40-49 years with alopecia areata. Some clones in this sample may be carry-over from other donors' samples. The rearrangement uses TRBV6-2 or TRBV6-3 and TRBJ2-3, with D unclear. Sequenced here: whole blood, sampled in connection with sensitization to the hapten diphenylcyclopropenone (DPC). CDR3 coding DNA: TGTGCCAGCACCCCACCCCCCCCAGCCAGGCAGTATTTT. Translated: CASTPPPPARQYF.